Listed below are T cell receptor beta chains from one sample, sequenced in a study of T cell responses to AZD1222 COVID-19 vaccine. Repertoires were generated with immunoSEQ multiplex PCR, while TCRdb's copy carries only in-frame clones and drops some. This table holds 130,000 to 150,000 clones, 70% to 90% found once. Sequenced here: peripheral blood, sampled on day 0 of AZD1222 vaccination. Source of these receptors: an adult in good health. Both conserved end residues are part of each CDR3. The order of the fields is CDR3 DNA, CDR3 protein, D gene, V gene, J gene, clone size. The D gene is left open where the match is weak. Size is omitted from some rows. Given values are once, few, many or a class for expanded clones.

CDR3nt: TGTGCCAGCAGCTCGGACGTGGACAGCCACAATCAGCCCCAGCATTTT
CDR3aa: CASSSDVDSHNQPQHF
d_gene: .
v_gene: TRBV5-5
j_gene: TRBJ1-5
abundance: .

CDR3nt: TGTGCCAGCAGCCTCGGGCAGATCAATCAGCCCCAGCATTTT
CDR3aa: CASSLGQINQPQHF
d_gene: .
v_gene: TRBV2
j_gene: TRBJ1-5
abundance: .

CDR3nt: TGTGCCAGCAGCCATCCCAATCAGCCCCAGCATTTT
CDR3aa: CASSHPNQPQHF
d_gene: .
v_gene: TRBV6-5
j_gene: TRBJ1-5
abundance: .

CDR3nt: TGTGCCAGCAGCGTAGCTGGGTCAAACACTGAAGCTTTCTTT
CDR3aa: CASSVAGSNTEAFF
d_gene: .
v_gene: TRBV9
j_gene: TRBJ1-1
abundance: .

CDR3nt: TGTGCCAGCAGCTTAACGGACTCGAACACAGATACGCAGTATTTT
CDR3aa: CASSLTDSNTDTQYF
d_gene: .
v_gene: TRBV7-3
j_gene: TRBJ2-3
abundance: .

CDR3nt: TGTGCCAGCAGGGGACAGGGCGGCCCAGATACGCAGTATTTT
CDR3aa: CASRGQGGPDTQYF
d_gene: TRBD1
v_gene: TRBV28
j_gene: TRBJ2-3
abundance: once

CDR3nt: TGCGCCAGCAGCTTGGAAGGGGGCTGGGAGACCCAGTACTTC
CDR3aa: CASSLEGGWETQYF
d_gene: TRBD1
v_gene: TRBV5-1
j_gene: TRBJ2-5
abundance: once

CDR3nt: TGTGCCAGCAGTGGGACACCTGATCAGCCCCAGCATTTT
CDR3aa: CASSGTPDQPQHF
d_gene: .
v_gene: TRBV6-4
j_gene: TRBJ1-5
abundance: .

CDR3nt: TGTGCCAGCAGTCCGAACACTGAAGCTTTCTTT
CDR3aa: CASSPNTEAFF
d_gene: .
v_gene: TRBV6-6
j_gene: TRBJ1-1
abundance: .

CDR3nt: TGTGCTAGTGGTTTGGGGCCGACTAGCGGGGGGGCCAATGAGCAGTTCTTC
CDR3aa: CASGLGPTSGGANEQFF
d_gene: TRBD2
v_gene: TRBV12-5
j_gene: TRBJ2-1
abundance: .

CDR3nt: TGTGCCAGCAGCTTATTTGGGAATCAAGAGACCCAGTACTTC
CDR3aa: CASSLFGNQETQYF
d_gene: .
v_gene: TRBV7-2
j_gene: TRBJ2-5
abundance: .

CDR3nt: TGTGCCAGCAGCTTAGTGTTCCCCCCCCGACTAGCTGGAGGCAATGAGCAGTTCTTC
CDR3aa: CASSLVFPPRLAGGNEQFF
d_gene: TRBD2
v_gene: TRBV11-2
j_gene: TRBJ2-1
abundance: .

CDR3nt: TGTGCCACCAGTGATAGCCAAGAGACCCAGTACTTC
CDR3aa: CATSDSQETQYF
d_gene: .
v_gene: TRBV24-1
j_gene: TRBJ2-5
abundance: .

CDR3nt: TGTGCCAGCAGCGCGGAAGTTAATTCACCCCTCCACTTT
CDR3aa: CASSAEVNSPLHF
d_gene: .
v_gene: TRBV11-2
j_gene: TRBJ1-6
abundance: .

CDR3nt: TGCGCCAGCAGCGGGGACCCAGTTATAATCCAAGAGACCCAGTACTTC
CDR3aa: CASSGDPVIIQETQYF
d_gene: .
v_gene: TRBV5-1
j_gene: TRBJ2-5
abundance: .

CDR3nt: TGTGCCAGCAGTTTATGGAATCTAGCGGGGGGGCCCGGGGAGCTGTTTTTT
CDR3aa: CASSLWNLAGGPGELFF
d_gene: TRBD2
v_gene: TRBV28
j_gene: TRBJ2-2
abundance: .

CDR3nt: TGCGCCAGCAGCTCCCCTAGCGGGGGGGCTGGCGGGGAGCTGTTTTTT
CDR3aa: CASSSPSGGAGGELFF
d_gene: TRBD2
v_gene: TRBV5-1
j_gene: TRBJ2-2
abundance: once

CDR3nt: TGTGCCAGCACCGGGGGGGGGAGGCTGAACACTGAAGCTTTCTTT
CDR3aa: CASTGGGRLNTEAFF
d_gene: .
v_gene: TRBV7-8
j_gene: TRBJ1-1
abundance: .

CDR3nt: TGCGCCAGCAGCCAAGATCTCTCGGGGCGGGTGACTGAAGCTTTCTTT
CDR3aa: CASSQDLSGRVTEAFF
d_gene: .
v_gene: TRBV4-3
j_gene: TRBJ1-1
abundance: .

CDR3nt: TGTGCCAGCAGCGCCGTCTTGAGGACTGAAGCTTTCTTT
CDR3aa: CASSAVLRTEAFF
d_gene: .
v_gene: TRBV7-9
j_gene: TRBJ1-1
abundance: .

CDR3nt: TGTGCCAGCAGTTACCCCCAAGTCACTGAAGCTTTCTTT
CDR3aa: CASSYPQVTEAFF
d_gene: .
v_gene: TRBV6-6
j_gene: TRBJ1-1
abundance: .

CDR3nt: TGTGCCAGCAGCCAACTAACAGAGAGCAGTCAGCCCCAGCATTTT
CDR3aa: CASSQLTESSQPQHF
d_gene: .
v_gene: TRBV4-2
j_gene: TRBJ1-5
abundance: .

CDR3nt: TGTGCCAGCAGCTTCACACCAGGGGGAACTGGAAACACCATATATTTT
CDR3aa: CASSFTPGGTGNTIYF
d_gene: TRBD1
v_gene: TRBV9
j_gene: TRBJ1-3
abundance: .

CDR3nt: TGTGCCAGCACTCCCGGGGGAGCGGGGGGCGACGAGCAGTACTTC
CDR3aa: CASTPGGAGGDEQYF
d_gene: TRBD2
v_gene: TRBV6-5
j_gene: TRBJ2-7
abundance: .

CDR3nt: TGTGCCAGCAGTTCCGCGGAATTACGAAACATTCAGTACTTC
CDR3aa: CASSSAELRNIQYF
d_gene: .
v_gene: TRBV27
j_gene: TRBJ2-4
abundance: few

CDR3nt: TGTGCCAGCAACGGGGCCCGCACAGATACGCAGTATTTT
CDR3aa: CASNGARTDTQYF
d_gene: .
v_gene: TRBV2
j_gene: TRBJ2-3
abundance: .

CDR3nt: TGTGCCAGCAGCCCGGGGAAGAATGGCTACACCTTC
CDR3aa: CASSPGKNGYTF
d_gene: .
v_gene: TRBV2
j_gene: TRBJ1-2
abundance: .